These 32 T cell receptor beta chains were sequenced from one sample in a study of control samples from healthy donors and cancer patients. Using immunoSEQ multiplex PCR, the repertoire was profiled, and TCRdb retains in-frame clones only, with some absent. This repertoire shows some 150,000 clones, around 86% found once; its top ten account for more than 4%. The specimen was blood. The receptors originated from a man aged 30-40 years in good health.

The rearrangement uses TRBV6-5 and TRBJ2-7, with D perhaps matching TRBD1 (5 bases). Between the trimmed V and J ends, which lost 2 bases and 2 bases, there was a span of 7 bases. Germline V gene data show CDR1 as MNHEY and CDR2 as SVGAGI. This CDR3 comprises 13 residues. CDR3 in amino acids: CASSYTGTYEQYF. The CDR3 region has the DNA TGTGCCAGCAGTTACACAGGAACCTACGAGCAGTACTTC.

This clone was detected once. The chain employs TRBV7-3 and TRBJ2-1, with D perhaps matching TRBD2 (6 bases). Germline V lookup: CDR1 SGHTA, CDR2 FQGTGA. This CDR3 is built from 15 residues. V lost 5 bases to trimming and J lost 1 base, with 12 bases between them. CDR3 in amino acids: CASSALASSYNEQFF. CDR3 in DNA: TGTGCCAGCAGCGCCCTAGCGTCGTCCTACAATGAGCAGTTCTTC.

The chain is built from TRBV18 and TRBJ2-7; D remains ambiguous. The V end was cut by 2 bases, the J end by 6 bases, with 11 bases between. CDR1 is KGHSH, CDR2 LQKENI, per germline. The CDR3 has 13 residues. The chain's CDR3 is CASSPSSLPEQYF. The CDR3 coding sequence is TGTGCCAGCTCACCATCCTCTCTACCCGAGCAGTACTTC.

The V gene is TRBV19, the J gene TRBJ2-3, with TRBD2 matching over 11 bases. CDR1 LNHDA and CDR2 SQIVND come from the germline V gene (reference sequence). V was pared by 4 bases and J by 2 bases, with 5 bases of the junction left unmatched. The CDR3 is 16 residues long. CDR3 residues: CASSSLTSGVTDTQYF. Here the CDR3 DNA reads TGTGCCAGTAGTAGCCTGACTAGCGGGGTCACAGATACGCAGTATTTT.

The chain is built from TRBV4-3 and TRBJ1-4; D call uncertain. CDR3 size: 15 residues. Germline CDR1 is LGHNA and CDR2 is YSLEER. The V end lost 5 bases, the J end lost 0 bases, and 10 bases lay between the germline ends. CDR3 nucleotide sequence: TGCGCCAGCAGCGGCGGGGTAGCAACTAATGAAAAACTGTTTTTT. Amino acids: CASSGGVATNEKLFF.

V gene TRBV7-2 combines with J gene TRBJ2-2; the D gene is possibly TRBD2 (5 bases). This CDR3 is 15 amino acids long. Germline V lookup: CDR1 SGHTA, CDR2 FQGNSA. V lost 3 bases and J lost 1, with 9 bases in between. The CDR3 nucleotides are TGTGCCAGCAGCTTCTCAGCGGTGAACACCGGGGAGCTGTTTTTT. It encodes CASSFSAVNTGELFF.

The DNA of the CDR3 is TGTGCCAGCAGCCTCCCAGGGGGGGGTCACTACGAGCAGTACTTC. Its protein product is CASSLPGGGHYEQYF. The chain carries TRBV28 and TRBJ2-7, with D perhaps being TRBD1 or TRBD2 (7 bases each). The V gene's germline CDR1 is MDHEN and CDR2 SYDVKM. V was trimmed by 6 bases and J by 3 bases, leaving 18 bases between them. This CDR3 region has 15 residues. The whole variable domain, remainder taken from reference TRBV28 and TRBJ2-7, is DVKVTQSSRYLVKRTGEKVFLECVQDMDHENMFWYRQDPGLGLRLIYFSYDVKMKEKGDIPEGYSVSREKKERFSLILESASTNQTSMYLCASSLPGGGHYEQYFGPGTRLTVT.

This clone was observed a handful of times. V is TRBV30 and J is TRBJ1-5; TRBD1 is a possible D gene (5 bases). There are 14 residues in the CDR3. Per the germline V gene, CDR1 is GTSNPN and CDR2 is SVGIG (reference sequence). V was pared by 5 bases and J by 3 bases, with 14 bases between. This CDR3 reads CAWGNVGVNQPQHF. CDR3 nucleotide sequence: TGTGCCTGGGGGAATGTGGGGGTCAATCAGCCCCAGCATTTT.

This rearrangement joins TRBV24-1 to TRBJ1-1; TRBD1 might be the D (5 bases). CDR3 length: 13 residues. Deletions cut 5 bases from V and 11 bases from J, with 17 bases between. Germline lookup yields CDR1 KGHDR and CDR2 SFDVKD. CDR3 sequence reads: CATSVGQGGLAFF. Here the CDR3 DNA reads TGTGCCACCAGTGTGGGGCAGGGCGGACTCGCTTTCTTT.

The gene calls are TRBV7-9 and TRBJ1-6; a possible D gene is TRBD1 (6 bases). V lost 6 bases to trimming and J lost 7 bases, with 16 bases between them. The CDR3 extends over 15 amino acids. Germline V lookup: CDR1 SEHNR, CDR2 FQNEAQ (reference sequence). This chain's CDR3 is CASRPGGSGNSPLHF. The DNA of the CDR3 is TGTGCCAGCAGACCCGGGGGCTCGGGAAATTCACCCCTCCACTTT.

This chain joins TRBV7-2 and TRBJ2-3; maybe TRBD2 (6 bases). Germline loops: CDR1 SGHTA, CDR2 FQGNSA. The CDR3 is 14 residues long. V lost 4 bases and J lost 1, with 9 bases in between. The chain's CDR3 is CASSSGLGTDTQYF. The CDR3 coding sequence is TGTGCCAGCAGCTCGGGACTTGGCACAGATACGCAGTATTTT.

The chain recombines TRBV9 with TRBJ1-6; 9 bases line up with TRBD1. The CDR3 is 15 residues long. Germline V gives CDR1 SGDLS, CDR2 YYNGEE. Trimming cost V 0 bases and J 10 bases; bases outside gene matches: 5. The CDR3 sequence is CASSVAGTGPSPLHF. CDR3 DNA: TGTGCCAGCAGCGTAGCCGGGACAGGGCCCTCACCCCTCCACTTT.

The chain employs TRBV6-5 and TRBJ1-1; D gene uncertain. Germline V lookup: CDR1 MNHEY, CDR2 SVGAGI. This CDR3 has 14 amino acids. V lost 3 bases and J lost 1, with 9 bases in between. The CDR3 loop reads CASSYVRSNTEAFF. The CDR3 DNA follows: TGTGCCAGCAGTTATGTACGGTCGAACACTGAAGCTTTCTTT.

The table lists this clone with a few counts. V gene TRBV20-1 combines with J gene TRBJ2-2; D tentatively fits TRBD1 or TRBD2 (5 bases each). Trimming removed 3 bases from V and 5 bases from J, with 10 bases in between. CDR1 DFQATT and CDR2 SNEGSKA come from the germline V gene (reference sequence). The CDR3 consists of 13 residues. CDR3 bases: TGCAGTGCTAGTGGGACCCCAACCGGGGAGCTGTTTTTT. It translates to CSASGTPTGELFF.

This sequence joins TRBV9 and TRBJ2-2; the D gene is possibly TRBD2 (5 bases). Germline CDR1 and CDR2: SGDLS and YYNGEE. The CDR3 extends over 17 amino acids. V lost 3 bases, J lost 4 bases, and 19 bases lay in between. As DNA, the CDR3 is TGTGCCAGCAGCGGAAGAGCGGACGGCCCGGGCACCGGGGAGCTGTTTTTT. Amino acids: CASSGRADGPGTGELFF. The full variable domain, rest sourced from reference TRBV9 and TRBJ2-2, is DSGVTQTPKHLITATGQRVTLRCSPRSGDLSVYWYQQSLDQGLQFLIQYYNGEERAKGNILERFSAQQFPDLHSELNLSSLELGDSALYFCASSGRADGPGTGELFFGEGSRLTVL.

In this sample, this clone turned up once. This chain links TRBV6-2 or TRBV6-3 with TRBJ1-1; 9 nucleotides match TRBD1. The germline V gene has CDR1 MNHEY and CDR2 SVGEGT. The V segment lost 0 bases and the J segment 4 bases; nucleotides outside the gene matches: 0. The CDR3 has 14 amino acids. The chain's CDR3 is CASSYSTGGTEAFF. CDR3 nucleotides: TGTGCCAGCAGTTACTCGACAGGGGGCACTGAAGCTTTCTTT.

This chain connects TRBV30 to TRBJ2-7; 8 bases agree with TRBD1. Unmatched junction bases numbered 1, after V lost 4 bases and J lost 2 bases. The length of the CDR3 is 12 residues. Per germline, CDR1 GTSNPN and CDR2 SVGIG (reference sequence). The CDR3 DNA is TGTGCCTGGAAACAGGGGGCCTACGAGCAGTACTTC. Translation gives CAWKQGAYEQYF.

The chain combines TRBV6-1 with TRBJ2-7; D not resolved. V dropped 2 bases and J dropped 2 bases, with 13 bases sitting between them. CDR3 length: 15 residues. The germline V gene encodes CDR1 MNHNS and CDR2 SASEGT. The CDR3 region is CASSEYMAVTYEQYF. CDR3 DNA: TGTGCCAGCAGTGAATACATGGCAGTCACCTACGAGCAGTACTTC.

This clone was recorded once. The J gene is TRBJ1-3, the V gene TRBV19, with TRBD1 identical over 8 bases. This CDR3 has 14 residues. Germline values: CDR1 LNHDA, CDR2 SQIVND (reference sequence). The junction had 2 bases not matched to a gene; V was cut back by 7 bases and J by 0 bases. The CDR3 sequence: CASKTGDSGNTIYF. The CDR3 bases are TGTGCCAGTAAGACAGGGGACTCTGGAAACACCATATATTTT.

V gene TRBV7-9 combines with J gene TRBJ1-1; maybe TRBD1 (6 bases). V lost 5 bases to trimming and J lost 1 base, with 8 bases between them. The V gene's germline CDR1 is SEHNR and CDR2 FQNEAQ (reference sequence). The CDR3 spans 13 residues. DNA of the CDR3: TGTGCCAGCAGCGCGACAGGGAACACTGAAGCTTTCTTT. Translating it yields CASSATGNTEAFF.

J is TRBJ2-7 and V is TRBV5-6; TRBD1 or TRBD2 may be the D gene (5 bases each). CDR1 is SGHDT and CDR2 is YYEEEE in the germline V gene. Trimming left V 2 bases short and J 3 bases short, with 15 bases between. The CDR3 runs 15 residues. The CDR3 DNA is TGTGCCAGCAGCTTCATGGGGGTACAAAGCTACGAGCAGTACTTC. Amino acid sequence: CASSFMGVQSYEQYF.

The CDR3 sequence: CASSLPSLSEAFF. CDR3 nucleotide sequence: TGTGCCAGCAGTTTACCCTCTCTCTCTGAAGCTTTCTTT. The chain couples TRBV12-3 or TRBV12-4 to TRBJ1-1, with unresolved D. Trimming took off 2 bases at V and 6 bases at J, with 10 bases between the two ends. This CDR3 is 13 amino acids long.

The CDR3 reads CASSLQGDILGYGYTF. The CDR3 DNA is TGTGCCAGCAGTTTACAAGGGGATATTTTGGGCTATGGCTACACCTTC. The chain couples TRBV27 to TRBJ1-2, with a weak D call TRBD1 (5 bases). V was clipped by 2 bases and J by 4 bases, with 17 bases between them. The V gene's germline CDR1 is MNHEY and CDR2 SMNVEV (reference sequence). The CDR3 runs 16 residues.

The J gene is TRBJ2-3, the V gene TRBV7-9, with TRBD2 identical over 8 bases. V lost 2 bases and J lost 3; bases outside the gene matches: 4. Germline V gene sequence: CDR1 SEHNR, CDR2 FQNEAQ (reference sequence). The CDR3 runs 15 residues. CDR3 sequence (DNA): TGTGCCAGCAGCTTAATCGGGACTAGTACAGATACGCAGTATTTT. Its translation is CASSLIGTSTDTQYF. Full variable domain (missing parts from reference TRBV7-9 and TRBJ2-3): DTGVSQNPRHKITKRGQNVTFRCDPISEHNRLYWYRQTLGQGPEFLTYFQNEAQLEKSRLLSDRFSAERPKGSFSTLEIQRTEQGDSAMYLCASSLIGTSTDTQYFGPGTRLTVL.

The rearrangement joins TRBV4-3 to TRBJ1-6; the D gene is possibly TRBD1 (5 bases). Germline CDR1 and CDR2: LGHNA and YSLEER. This CDR3 contains 13 residues. With 0 bases removed from V and 14 bases from J, the gap between germline ends came to 11 bases. CDR3 DNA sequence: TGCGCCAGCAGCCAAGAGGAGGGAGGGGCCCTCCACTTT. Translating gives CASSQEEGGALHF.

The chain carries TRBV3-1 (or the pseudogene TRBV3-2) and TRBJ1-2, with D unresolved. Germline assignment: CDR1 LGHDT and CDR2 YNNKEL (reference sequence). V lost 4 bases and J 1 base, leaving 10 bases between the germline ends. This CDR3 comprises 14 residues. The CDR3 nucleotides are TGTGCCAGCAGCCGTCAGCTCCTTAACTATGGCTACACCTTC. Protein product: CASSRQLLNYGYTF.

The chain employs TRBV7-9 and TRBJ2-3; TRBD1 matches 8 bases. The J segment lost 0 bases and the V segment lost 4 bases, leaving 3 bases of the junction unmatched. Germline V gives CDR1 SEHNR, CDR2 FQNEAQ (reference sequence). The CDR3 is 15 residues long. CDR3 DNA: TGTGCCAGCAGCTCTGACAGGGGTAGCACAGATACGCAGTATTTT. Its protein is CASSSDRGSTDTQYF. The variable domain in full, completed from reference TRBV7-9 and TRBJ2-3, reads DTGVSQNPRHKITKRGQNVTFRCDPISEHNRLYWYRQTLGQGPEFLTYFQNEAQLEKSRLLSDRFSAERPKGSFSTLEIQRTEQGDSAMYLCASSSDRGSTDTQYFGPGTRLTVL.

This clone was counted between two and nine times. The chain employs TRBV27 and TRBJ2-3; TRBD2 agrees at 7 bases. V lost 0 bases to trimming and J lost 0 bases; unmatched junction nucleotides: 3. The CDR3 extends over 16 amino acids. Germline V gene lookup returns CDR1 MNHEY and CDR2 SMNVEV (reference sequence). In nucleotides, the CDR3 is TGTGCCAGCAGTTTATCCCCAGCGGGGAGCACAGATACGCAGTATTTT. Amino acid sequence: CASSLSPAGSTDTQYF.

The V call is TRBV7-6, the J call TRBJ2-1; D is unclear. The V gene's germline CDR1 is SGHVS and CDR2 FNYEAQ. V was shortened by 1 base and J by 8 bases, with 9 bases between the two germline ends. This CDR3 contains 13 residues. CDR3 sequence reads: CASSLVGGDEQFF. In nucleotides, the CDR3 is TGTGCCAGCAGCTTAGTGGGTGGCGATGAGCAGTTCTTC.

The rearrangement links TRBV5-1 to TRBJ1-6; a weak D match, TRBD1 (5 bases). The CDR3 runs 15 residues. V was trimmed by 0 bases and J by 4 bases, leaving 8 bases between them. CDR1 SGHRS and CDR2 YFSETQ come from the germline V gene. The CDR3 loop is CASSLAGGYNSPLHF. DNA for the CDR3: TGCGCCAGCAGCTTGGCCGGGGGATATAATTCACCCCTCCACTTT.

The CDR3 protein is CASSTTGGPGYGYTF. Here the CDR3 DNA reads TGTGCCAGCAGTACCACAGGGGGCCCGGGGTATGGCTACACCTTC. The chain is built from TRBV28 and TRBJ1-2; 9 positions agree with TRBD1. V lost 5 bases, J lost 5 bases, and 9 bases stayed unmatched. CDR1 is MDHEN, CDR2 SYDVKM, per germline. The CDR3 length is 15 residues.

This chain connects TRBV6-2 or TRBV6-3 to TRBJ1-1; D gene unclear. V shed 5 bases and J shed 4 bases, with 11 bases lying between them. The germline gives CDR1 MNHEY, CDR2 SVGEGT. The CDR3 sequence is 13 residues long. The CDR3 DNA sequence: TGTGCCAGCAGTGTCAGCTCCCGCACTGAAGCTTTCTTT. Translation: CASSVSSRTEAFF.